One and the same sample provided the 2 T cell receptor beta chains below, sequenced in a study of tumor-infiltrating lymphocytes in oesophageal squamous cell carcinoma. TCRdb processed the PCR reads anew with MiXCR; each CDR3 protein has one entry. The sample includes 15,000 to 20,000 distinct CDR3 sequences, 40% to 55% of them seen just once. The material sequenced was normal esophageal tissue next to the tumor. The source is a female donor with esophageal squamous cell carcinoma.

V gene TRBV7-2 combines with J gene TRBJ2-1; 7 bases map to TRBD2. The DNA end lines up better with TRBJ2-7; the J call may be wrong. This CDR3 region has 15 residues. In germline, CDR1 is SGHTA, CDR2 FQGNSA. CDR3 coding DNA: TGTGCCAGCAGCTTATACCCTAGCGGAGGCAATGAGCAGTACTTC. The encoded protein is CASSLYPSGGNEQYF.

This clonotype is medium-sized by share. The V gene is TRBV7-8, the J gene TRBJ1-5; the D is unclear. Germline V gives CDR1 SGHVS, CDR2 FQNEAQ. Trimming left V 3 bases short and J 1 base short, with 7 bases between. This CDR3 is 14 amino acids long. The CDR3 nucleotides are TGTGCCAGCAGCTTGCAACAGAGCAATCAGCCCCAGCATTTT. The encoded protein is CASSLQQSNQPQHF.